The clone carrying this T cell receptor (beta chain) was seen more than once but under ten times. TCR beta CDR3 region amplification was performed from RNA transcripts. TCR CDR3 regions were first amplified by RT-PCR with HTBI primers. TCRdb reprocessed the multiplex PCR reads with MiXCR, giving one entry per CDR3 protein. The data show about 840,000 distinct CDR3 sequences, 38% seen once. V was trimmed by 6 bases and J by 5 bases, leaving 13 bases between them. The CDR3 spans 13 residues. This sample stems from a study of T cells in Graves' hyperthyroidism and ophthalmopathy. This clonotype originated in a man aged 18 to 35 with Graves' hyperthyroidism. Material: blood. V is TRBV12-3 or TRBV12-4 and J is TRBJ2-5, with D tentatively TRBD1 (6 bases). The DNA of the CDR3 is TGTGCCAGCAGGGAGACAGGCTGGGAGACCCAGTACTTC. Translation: CASRETGWETQYF.